Given below is one TCR beta chain in context. Its antigen remains unknown. These data originate in a study of human T cells and chemical hapten exposure. Study overall: Cases of alopecia areata, totalis or universalis occurred in a predominantly female patient group.

TCRdb recomputed calls from the RACE reads with MiXCR, one row per CDR3 protein. Of 75,000 to 95,000 distinct CDR3 sequences detected, over 9.5% appear once; the ten largest clones hold roughly 4%. Findings and caveats of the study: DPC sensitization left the count of TCRs above 1 in 1000 unchanged.

The time point is: patch test 1, 2 weeks after DPC sensitization. The sample's treatment: therapeutic diphenylcyclopropenone sensitization with weekly scalp DPC. Trimming took off 5 bases at V and 3 bases at J, with 10 bases between the two ends. The CDR3 is made up of 13 amino acids. CDR1 MNHEY and CDR2 SMNVEV come from the germline V gene (reference sequence). The sequencing used whole blood, collected in connection with sensitization to the hapten diphenylcyclopropenone (DPC). This chain links TRBV27 with TRBJ1-1; D gene uncertain. This TCR was sampled from a woman aged 55-70 years with alopecia areata. Some clones in this sample may be carry-over from other donors' samples. The CDR3 DNA sequence: TGTGCCAGCAGTATCATCCCCCACACTGAAGCTTTCTTT. Protein: CASSIIPHTEAFF.